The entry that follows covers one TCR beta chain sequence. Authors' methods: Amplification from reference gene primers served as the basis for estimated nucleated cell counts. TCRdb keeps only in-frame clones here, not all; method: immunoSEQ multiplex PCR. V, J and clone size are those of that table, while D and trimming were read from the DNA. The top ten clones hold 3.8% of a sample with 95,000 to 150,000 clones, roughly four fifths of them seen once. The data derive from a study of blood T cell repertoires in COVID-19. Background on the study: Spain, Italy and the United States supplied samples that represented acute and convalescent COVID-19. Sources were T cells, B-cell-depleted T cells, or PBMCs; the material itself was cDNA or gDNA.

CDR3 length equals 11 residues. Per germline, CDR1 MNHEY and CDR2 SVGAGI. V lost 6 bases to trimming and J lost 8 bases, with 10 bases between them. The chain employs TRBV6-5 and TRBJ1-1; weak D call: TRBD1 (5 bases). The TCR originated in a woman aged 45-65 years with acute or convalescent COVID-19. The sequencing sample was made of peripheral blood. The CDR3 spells CASRGHREAFF. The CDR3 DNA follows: TGTGCCAGCAGAGGACACCGCGAAGCTTTCTTT.